The rows below give T cell receptor beta chains drawn from one sample of a study of Ad26.COV2.S vaccination and SARS-CoV-2 variants. Only in-frame clones appear in the TCRdb table, and some are missing; sequencing was by immunoSEQ multiplex PCR. The table includes about 460,000 clones, around 89% detected once. The specimen was peripheral blood, collected in a trial of Ad26.COV2.S vaccine versus placebo. These TCRs come from a person aged 18-65 years who received the Ad26.COV2.S COVID-19 vaccine or a placebo. Both conserved end residues are part of each CDR3. D genes are given only for firm matches. The size of a clone is reported for some rows only, either as once, few or many, or as a class for expanded clones.

.,TRBV30,.,TRBJ2-2,TGTGCCTGGTCCAAGGCACACACCGGGGAGCTGTTTTTT,CAWSKAHTGELFF
.,TRBV5-1,.,TRBJ1-5,TGCGCCAGCAGCTTGGTGGGACTAGAGGGTCAGCCCCAGCATTTT,CASSLVGLEGQPQHF
.,TRBV19,.,TRBJ2-6,TGTGCCAGTAACCGGGTCTACTCTGGGGCCAACGTCCTGACTTTC,CASNRVYSGANVLTF
.,TRBV6-2/TRBV6-3,.,TRBJ1-3,TGTGCCAGCAGTTCAGCGGACTCTGGAAACACCATATATTTT,CASSSADSGNTIYF
.,TRBV6-6,.,TRBJ2-3,TGTGCCAGCAGCATAGGTGGCACAGATACGCAGTATTTT,CASSIGGTDTQYF
.,TRBV11-2,TRBD2,TRBJ2-3,TGTGCCAGCCAGCGCGCGGGGGGCCTGACTAGCACAGATACGCAGTATTTT,CASQRAGGLTSTDTQYF
.,TRBV6-6,.,TRBJ1-1,TGTGCCAGCAGTTACGCCCCGATAAGGGCTTTCTTT,CASSYAPIRAFF
.,TRBV9,.,TRBJ2-1,TGTGCCAGCAGCGTAGTCTTTGATGAGCAGTTCTTC,CASSVVFDEQFF
.,TRBV14,.,TRBJ2-7,TGTGCCAGCAGCCAAGAGGAGGCGGGAAGGGCCTTATACGAGCAGTACTTC,CASSQEEAGRALYEQYF
.,TRBV6-2/TRBV6-3,.,TRBJ1-1,TGTGCCAGCAGCGATACCGGGACGGCCGCTGAAGCTTTCTTT,CASSDTGTAAEAFF
.,TRBV7-9,TRBD1,TRBJ1-6,TGTGCCAGCAGTTCTAGGACAGGGCCCCTCCACTTT,CASSSRTGPLHF
few,TRBV7-6,.,TRBJ1-1,TGTGCCAGCAGCTTGTCGAACTGGGGGAACACTGAAGCTTTCTTT,CASSLSNWGNTEAFF
.,TRBV10-3,.,TRBJ2-3,TGTGCCATCCAATGGGGCGGGAACACAGATACGCAGTATTTT,CAIQWGGNTDTQYF
.,TRBV7-3,.,TRBJ2-2,TGTGCCAGCAGCTTAAATAGGCTCGGGGAGCTGTTTTTT,CASSLNRLGELFF
.,TRBV29-1,TRBD2,TRBJ2-7,TGCAGCGTTGAGACTAGCGGGGAAACCTACGAGCAGTACTTC,CSVETSGETYEQYF
.,TRBV30,TRBD2,TRBJ2-7,TGTGCCTGGACCAATCCGGGGGGGTGGGACGAGCAGTACTTC,CAWTNPGGWDEQYF
.,TRBV30,.,TRBJ1-2,TGTGCCTGGAAGAGGACTCGGTCTGGCTACACCTTC,CAWKRTRSGYTF
.,TRBV18,.,TRBJ1-1,TGTGCCAGCTCCCCCGACAGGTTTGCTGAAGCTTTCTTT,CASSPDRFAEAFF
.,TRBV7-9,TRBD1,TRBJ1-6,TGTGCCAGCAGCCCCCGGGACAGGGATTCACCCCTCCACTTT,CASSPRDRDSPLHF
.,TRBV30,TRBD1,TRBJ1-1,TGTGCCTGGGTACACAGGGGGCTCTCGGGCACTGAAGCTTTCTTT,CAWVHRGLSGTEAFF
.,TRBV14,.,TRBJ2-2,TGTGCCAGCAGCCAAGTAAGGAGGGGGCTCGACACCGGGGAGCTGTTTTTT,CASSQVRRGLDTGELFF
.,TRBV30,.,TRBJ2-1,TGTGCCTGGAGTGTACTATACAATGAGCAGTTCTTC,CAWSVLYNEQFF
.,TRBV20-1,.,TRBJ1-2,TGCAGTGCTAGCAGGGTCGGGGACTTC,CSASRVGDF
.,TRBV9,TRBD1,TRBJ1-2,TGTGCCAGCAGCGTAGACAGGGGAGGGTATGGCTACACCTTC,CASSVDRGGYGYTF
once,TRBV7-2,.,TRBJ2-3,TGTGCCAGCAGCCCCCGTCGGGGTACAGATACGCAGTATTTT,CASSPRRGTDTQYF
.,TRBV6-1,.,TRBJ1-1,TGTGCCAGCAGTGAAGTAACAGGGAAGAACACTGAAGCTTTCTTT,CASSEVTGKNTEAFF
.,TRBV7-2,.,TRBJ1-5,TGTGCCAGCAGCTTATTTCCAGAGCCCCAGCATTTT,CASSLFPEPQHF
.,TRBV10-3,.,TRBJ2-1,TGTGCCATCAGCGAGGACGGGGCAGGGAGAGAAGAGCAGTTCTTC,CAISEDGAGREEQFF
.,TRBV5-4,.,TRBJ2-3,TGTGCCAGCAGCTTGGACTCCCCGGGGTTAGATACGCAGTATTTT,CASSLDSPGLDTQYF
.,TRBV5-1,.,TRBJ1-4,TGCGCCAGCACGGGGGAAGGGACTGAAAAACTGTTTTTT,CASTGEGTEKLFF
.,TRBV29-1,.,TRBJ1-1,TGCAGCGTTGAAAGGTTTTCAGGTCAAACTGAAGCTTTCTTT,CSVERFSGQTEAFF
.,TRBV7-8,.,TRBJ1-1,TGTGCCAGCAGCTTCCTTAGCGGGACAATGACTGAAGCTTTCTTT,CASSFLSGTMTEAFF
.,TRBV19,.,TRBJ2-7,TGTGCCAGTAGCTCAGGCCAGACCTACGAGCAGTACTTC,CASSSGQTYEQYF
.,TRBV5-1,TRBD2,TRBJ2-1,TGCGCCAGCGGGACTAGCGGGAGCTCCTACAATGAGCAGTTCTTC,CASGTSGSSYNEQFF
.,TRBV27,.,TRBJ2-5,TGTGCCAGCAGGGGGCAAGAGACCCAGTACTTC,CASRGQETQYF
.,TRBV7-2,.,TRBJ2-3,TGTGCCAGCAGCGCCCCCGGGGCCTTCACAGATACGCAGTATTTT,CASSAPGAFTDTQYF
.,TRBV7-9,TRBD1,TRBJ2-6,TGTGCCAGCAGCCTGGGACAGGGAGACTCTGGGGCCAACGTCCTGACTTTC,CASSLGQGDSGANVLTF
.,TRBV3-1/TRBV3-2,.,TRBJ2-1,TGTGCCAGCAGCCTCGGCCCAAACTCCTACAATGAGCAGTTCTTC,CASSLGPNSYNEQFF
.,TRBV6-6,TRBD1,TRBJ1-5,TGTGCCAGCAGTCCACGACAGGGGGCTGGCAATCAGCCCCAGCATTTT,CASSPRQGAGNQPQHF
once,TRBV27,.,TRBJ2-3,TGTGCCAGCAGTTTATCGGGCGATACGCAGTATTTT,CASSLSGDTQYF
.,TRBV29-1,.,TRBJ1-1,TGCAGCGTTGAATTAGTCCTGAACACTGAAGCTTTCTTT,CSVELVLNTEAFF
.,TRBV29-1,TRBD1,TRBJ1-2,TGCAGCGTGACCGGGACAGGTCCTAACTATGGCTACACCTTC,CSVTGTGPNYGYTF
.,TRBV7-6,TRBD1,TRBJ2-7,TGTGCCAGCAGCTCCCTAGTTGGACAGGGATCCGAGCAGTACTTC,CASSSLVGQGSEQYF
.,TRBV6-6,.,TRBJ1-4,TGTGCCAGCAGTTTATGGACCGCGGGTAATGAAAAACTGTTTTTT,CASSLWTAGNEKLFF
.,TRBV5-1,.,TRBJ1-5,TGCGCCAGCAGCTTTTCGGTCGATCAGCCCCAGCATTTT,CASSFSVDQPQHF
.,TRBV7-3,.,TRBJ2-2,TGTGCCAGCAGCTTAAAATCTGGGGTAACCGGGGAGCTGTTTTTT,CASSLKSGVTGELFF
.,TRBV20-1,.,TRBJ2-4,TGCAGTGCTAGTAAAGACCCACAGAGCCTAAACATTCAGTACTTC,CSASKDPQSLNIQYF
.,TRBV7-7,.,TRBJ2-5,TGTGCTAGCAGCTTATTGGATACGGGAGCCGAAGAGACCCAGTACTTC,CASSLLDTGAEETQYF
once,TRBV7-9,TRBD1,TRBJ1-5,TGTGCCAGCAGCTTATACACAGGGGAAACCGGAAGCAATCAGCCCCAGCATTTT,CASSLYTGETGSNQPQHF
.,TRBV6-5,.,TRBJ1-1,TGTGCCAGCAGTTACACGCGGGACACTGAAGCTTTCTTT,CASSYTRDTEAFF
.,TRBV28,.,TRBJ1-1,TGTGCCAGCAGTGAAGGGGGGTTGAACACTGAAGCTTTCTTT,CASSEGGLNTEAFF
.,TRBV24-1,.,TRBJ2-5,TGTGCCACCAGTGATCAACAGGGACAAGAGACCCAGTACTTC,CATSDQQGQETQYF
.,TRBV5-1,TRBD1,TRBJ2-7,TGCGCCAGCAGCTTGGCCTCCAGGGGGTCCGACGAGCAGTACTTC,CASSLASRGSDEQYF
.,TRBV18,.,TRBJ2-1,TGTGCCAGCTCACCACCGGGTCGCTGGGAGACCTCGTACAATGAGCAGTTCTTC,CASSPPGRWETSYNEQFF